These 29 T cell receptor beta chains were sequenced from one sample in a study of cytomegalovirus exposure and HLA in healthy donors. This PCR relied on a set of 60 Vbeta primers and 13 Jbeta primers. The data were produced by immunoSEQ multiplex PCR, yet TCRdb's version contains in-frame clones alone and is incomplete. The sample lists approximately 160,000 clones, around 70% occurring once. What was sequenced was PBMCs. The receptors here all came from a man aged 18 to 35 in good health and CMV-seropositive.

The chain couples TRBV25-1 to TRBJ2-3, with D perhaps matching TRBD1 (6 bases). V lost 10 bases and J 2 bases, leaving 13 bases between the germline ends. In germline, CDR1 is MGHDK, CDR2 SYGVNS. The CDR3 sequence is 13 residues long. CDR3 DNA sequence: TGTGCCACCACGGACAGAAACACAGATACGCAGTATTTT. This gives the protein CATTDRNTDTQYF.

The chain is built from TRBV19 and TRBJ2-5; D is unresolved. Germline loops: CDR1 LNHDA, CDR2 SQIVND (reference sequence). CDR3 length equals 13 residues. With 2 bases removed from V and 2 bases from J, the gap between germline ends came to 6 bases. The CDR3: CASSIRQQETQYF. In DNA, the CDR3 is TGTGCCAGTAGTATAAGACAACAAGAGACCCAGTACTTC.

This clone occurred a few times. The CDR3 region has the DNA TGTGCCAGCAGCCCCCTAGCGGGAGGGCCGGGGGTCAAAAACATTCAGTACTTC. This encodes CASSPLAGGPGVKNIQYF. The chain combines TRBV7-8 with TRBJ2-4; 12 nucleotides agree with TRBD2. Trimming took 5 bases from V and 3 from J; bases not matched to a gene: 11. CDR1 SGHVS and CDR2 FQNEAQ come from the germline V gene. This CDR3 has 18 residues.

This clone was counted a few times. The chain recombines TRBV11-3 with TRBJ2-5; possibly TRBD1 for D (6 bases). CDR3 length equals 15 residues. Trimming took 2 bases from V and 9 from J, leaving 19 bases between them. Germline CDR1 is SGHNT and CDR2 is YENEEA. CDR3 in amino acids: CASSLKALEGGAQYF. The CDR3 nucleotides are TGTGCCAGCAGCTTAAAGGCACTAGAAGGGGGTGCCCAGTACTTC. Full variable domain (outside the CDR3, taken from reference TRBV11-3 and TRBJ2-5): EAGVVQSPRYKIIEKKQPVAFWCNPISGHNTLYWYLQNLGQGPELLIRYENEEAVDDSQLPKDRFSAERLKGVDSTLKIQPAELGDSAVYLCASSLKALEGGAQYFGPGTRLLVL.

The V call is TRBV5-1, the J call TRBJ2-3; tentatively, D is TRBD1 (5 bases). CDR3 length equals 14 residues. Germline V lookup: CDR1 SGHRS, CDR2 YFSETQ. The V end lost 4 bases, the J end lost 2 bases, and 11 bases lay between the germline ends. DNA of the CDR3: TGCGCCAGCAGCCAGCAGGGAAACACAGATACGCAGTATTTT. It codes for CASSQQGNTDTQYF. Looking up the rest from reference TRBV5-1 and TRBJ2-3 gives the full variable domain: KAGVTQTPRYLIKTRGQQVTLSCSPISGHRSVSWYQQTPGQGLQFLFEYFSETQRNKGNFPGRFSGRQFSNSRSEMNVSTLELGDSALYLCASSQQGNTDTQYFGPGTRLTVL.

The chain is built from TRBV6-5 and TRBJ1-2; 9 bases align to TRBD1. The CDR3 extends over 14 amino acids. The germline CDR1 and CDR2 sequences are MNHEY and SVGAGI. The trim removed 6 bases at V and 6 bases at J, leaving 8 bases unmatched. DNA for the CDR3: TGTGCCAGCAGGGTACACCGGGACAGGGATGGCTACACCTTC. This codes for CASRVHRDRDGYTF.

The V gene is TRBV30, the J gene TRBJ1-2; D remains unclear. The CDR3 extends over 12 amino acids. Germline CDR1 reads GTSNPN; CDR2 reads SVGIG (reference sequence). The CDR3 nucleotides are TGTGCTACTGATTCCAGGATCAATGGCTACACCTTC. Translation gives CATDSRINGYTF.

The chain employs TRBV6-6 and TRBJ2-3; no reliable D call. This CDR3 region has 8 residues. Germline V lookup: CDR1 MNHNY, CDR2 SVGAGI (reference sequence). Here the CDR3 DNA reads TGTACTGAGAATACGCAGTATTTT. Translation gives CTENTQYF.

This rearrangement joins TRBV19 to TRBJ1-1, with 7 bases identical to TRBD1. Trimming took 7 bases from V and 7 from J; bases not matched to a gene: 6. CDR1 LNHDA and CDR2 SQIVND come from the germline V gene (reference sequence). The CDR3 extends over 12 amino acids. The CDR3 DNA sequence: TGTGCCAGTAATGACAGGGCTGATGAAGCTTTCTTT. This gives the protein CASNDRADEAFF.

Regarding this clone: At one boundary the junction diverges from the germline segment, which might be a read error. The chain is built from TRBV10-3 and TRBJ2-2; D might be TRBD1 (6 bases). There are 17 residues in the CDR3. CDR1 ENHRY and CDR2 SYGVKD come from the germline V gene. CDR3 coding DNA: TGTGCCATCATCCTGGGAGCCCTCCCTTGGGACACCAGGGAGCTGTTTTTT. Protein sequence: CAIILGALPWDTRELFF.

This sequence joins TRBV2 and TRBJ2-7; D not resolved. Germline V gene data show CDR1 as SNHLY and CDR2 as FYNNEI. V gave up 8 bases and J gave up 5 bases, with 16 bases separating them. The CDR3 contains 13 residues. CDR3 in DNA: TGTGCCAGCCGCGTTGTCGGAGTCCACGAGCAGTACGTC. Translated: CASRVVGVHEQYV.

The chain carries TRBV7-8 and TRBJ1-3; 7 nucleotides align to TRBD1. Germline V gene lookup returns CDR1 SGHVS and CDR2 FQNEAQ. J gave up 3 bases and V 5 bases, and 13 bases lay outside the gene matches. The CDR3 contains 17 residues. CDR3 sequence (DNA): TGTGCCAGCAGCGAAATGTCAGCGAGACAGGGTGGAAACACCATATATTTT. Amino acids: CASSEMSARQGGNTIYF.

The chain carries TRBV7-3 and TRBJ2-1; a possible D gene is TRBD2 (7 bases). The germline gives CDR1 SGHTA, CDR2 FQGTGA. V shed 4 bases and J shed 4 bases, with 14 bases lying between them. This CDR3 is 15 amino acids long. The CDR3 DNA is TGTGCCAGCAGCTCCAGGGAGGGGGGTTACAATGAGCAGTTCTTC. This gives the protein CASSSREGGYNEQFF.

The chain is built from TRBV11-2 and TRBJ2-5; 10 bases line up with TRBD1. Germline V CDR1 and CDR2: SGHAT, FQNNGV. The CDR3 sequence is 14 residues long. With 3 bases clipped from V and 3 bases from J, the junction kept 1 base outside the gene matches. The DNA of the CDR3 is TGTGCCAGCAGCTTGGGGACAGGGGAAGAGACCCAGTACTTC. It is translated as CASSLGTGEETQYF. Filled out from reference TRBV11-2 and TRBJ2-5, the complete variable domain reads EAGVAQSPRYKIIEKRQSVAFWCNPISGHATLYWYQQILGQGPKLLIQFQNNGVVDDSQLPKDRFSAERLKGVDSTLKIQPAKLEDSAVYLCASSLGTGEETQYFGPGTRLLVL.

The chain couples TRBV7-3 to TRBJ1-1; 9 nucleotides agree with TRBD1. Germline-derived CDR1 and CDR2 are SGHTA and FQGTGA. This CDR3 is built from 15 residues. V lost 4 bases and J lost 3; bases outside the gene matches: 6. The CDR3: CASSSQDRGYTEAFF. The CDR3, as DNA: TGTGCCAGCAGCTCCCAGGACAGGGGTTACACTGAAGCTTTCTTT. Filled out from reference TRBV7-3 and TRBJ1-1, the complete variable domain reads GAGVSQTPSNKVTEKGKYVELRCDPISGHTALYWYRQSLGQGPEFLIYFQGTGAADDSGLPNDRFFAVRPEGSVSTLKIQRTERGDSAVYLCASSSQDRGYTEAFFGQGTRLTVV.

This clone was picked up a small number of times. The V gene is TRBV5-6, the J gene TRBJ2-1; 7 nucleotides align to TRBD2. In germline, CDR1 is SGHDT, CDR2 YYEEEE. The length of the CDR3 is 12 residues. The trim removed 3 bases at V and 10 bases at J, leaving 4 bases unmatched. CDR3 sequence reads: CASSWGGGEQFF. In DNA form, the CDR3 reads TGTGCCAGCAGCTGGGGGGGTGGAGAGCAGTTCTTC.

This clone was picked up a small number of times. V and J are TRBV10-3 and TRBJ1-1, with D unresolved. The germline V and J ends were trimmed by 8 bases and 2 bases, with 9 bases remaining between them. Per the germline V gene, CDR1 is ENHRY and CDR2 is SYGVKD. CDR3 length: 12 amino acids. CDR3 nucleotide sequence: TGTGCCATCCGGACGGGAAACACTGAAGCTTTCTTT. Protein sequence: CAIRTGNTEAFF.

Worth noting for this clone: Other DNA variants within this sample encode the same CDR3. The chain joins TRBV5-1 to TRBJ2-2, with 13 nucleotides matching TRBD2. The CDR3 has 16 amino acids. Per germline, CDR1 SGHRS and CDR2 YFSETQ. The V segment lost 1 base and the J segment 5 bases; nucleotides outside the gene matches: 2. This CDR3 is CASSLRLAGGTGELFF. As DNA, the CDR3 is TGCGCCAGCAGCTTGAGACTAGCGGGGGGAACCGGGGAGCTGTTTTTT.

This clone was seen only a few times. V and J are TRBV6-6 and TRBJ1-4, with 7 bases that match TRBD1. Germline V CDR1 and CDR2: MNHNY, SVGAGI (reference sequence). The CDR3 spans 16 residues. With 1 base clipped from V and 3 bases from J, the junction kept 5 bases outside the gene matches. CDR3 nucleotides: TGTGCCAGCAGTTACTTACAGGGGTTGGCTAATGAAAAACTGTTTTTT. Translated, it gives CASSYLQGLANEKLFF.

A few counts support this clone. The CDR3 DNA reads as TGTGCCAGCAGGGCGACCCCAGGGGTTGGCAATCAGCCCCAGCATTTT. Amino acids: CASRATPGVGNQPQHF. The V call is TRBV27, the J call TRBJ1-5; tentative D call: TRBD1 (6 bases). Trimming left V 6 bases short and J 2 bases short, with 17 bases between. The CDR3 totals 16 residues. Germline values: CDR1 MNHEY, CDR2 SMNVEV (reference sequence).

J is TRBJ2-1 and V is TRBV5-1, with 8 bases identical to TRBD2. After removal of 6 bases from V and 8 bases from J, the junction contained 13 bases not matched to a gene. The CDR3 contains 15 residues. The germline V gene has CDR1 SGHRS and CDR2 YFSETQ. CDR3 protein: CASTQSGRSDDEQFF. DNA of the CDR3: TGCGCCAGCACACAAAGCGGGAGATCGGACGATGAGCAGTTCTTC.

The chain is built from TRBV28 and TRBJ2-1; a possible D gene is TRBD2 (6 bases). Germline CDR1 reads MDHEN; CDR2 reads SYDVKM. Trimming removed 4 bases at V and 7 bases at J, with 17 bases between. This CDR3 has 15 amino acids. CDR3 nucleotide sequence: TGTGCCAGCAGTTCTTTTTGGGGGGTAGGGAATGAGCAGTTCTTC. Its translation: CASSSFWGVGNEQFF.

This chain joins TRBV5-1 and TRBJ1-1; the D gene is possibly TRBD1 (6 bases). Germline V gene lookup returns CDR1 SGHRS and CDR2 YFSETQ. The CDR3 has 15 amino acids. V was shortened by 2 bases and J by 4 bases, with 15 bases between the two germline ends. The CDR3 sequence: CASSLQGWGPTEAFF. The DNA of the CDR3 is TGCGCCAGCAGCTTACAGGGTTGGGGACCCACTGAAGCTTTCTTT.

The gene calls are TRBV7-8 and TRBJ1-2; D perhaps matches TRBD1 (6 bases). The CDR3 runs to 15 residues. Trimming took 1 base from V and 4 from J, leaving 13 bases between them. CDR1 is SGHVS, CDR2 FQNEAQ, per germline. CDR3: CASSLGTGSTYGYTF. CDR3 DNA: TGTGCCAGCAGCTTAGGTACAGGGTCGACCTATGGCTACACCTTC.

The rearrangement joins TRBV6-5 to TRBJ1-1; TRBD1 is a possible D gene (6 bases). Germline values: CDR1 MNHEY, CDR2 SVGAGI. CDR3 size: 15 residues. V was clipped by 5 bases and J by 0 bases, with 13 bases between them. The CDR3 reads CASSTGRRLNTEAFF. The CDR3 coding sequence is TGTGCCAGCAGTACAGGGCGCCGATTGAACACTGAAGCTTTCTTT.

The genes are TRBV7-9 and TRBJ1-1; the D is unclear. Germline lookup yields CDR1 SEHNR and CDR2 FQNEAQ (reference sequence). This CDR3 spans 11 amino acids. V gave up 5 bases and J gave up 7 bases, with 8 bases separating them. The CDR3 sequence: CASSQGLEAFF. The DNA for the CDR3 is TGTGCCAGCAGCCAAGGACTTGAAGCTTTCTTT.

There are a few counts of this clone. CDR3 sequence: CAISEEPQPQHF. DNA for the CDR3: TGTGCCATCAGTGAGGAGCCTCAGCCCCAGCATTTT. The chain combines TRBV10-3 with TRBJ1-5; D call uncertain. V lost 2 bases and J lost 6, with 5 bases in between. Germline V gives CDR1 ENHRY, CDR2 SYGVKD. The CDR3 sequence is 12 residues long.

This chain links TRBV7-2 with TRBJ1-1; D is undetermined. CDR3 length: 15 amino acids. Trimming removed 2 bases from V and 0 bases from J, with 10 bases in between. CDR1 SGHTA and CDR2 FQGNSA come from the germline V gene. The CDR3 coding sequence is TGTGCCAGCAGCTTATACGCTAGCATGAACACTGAAGCTTTCTTT. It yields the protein CASSLYASMNTEAFF.

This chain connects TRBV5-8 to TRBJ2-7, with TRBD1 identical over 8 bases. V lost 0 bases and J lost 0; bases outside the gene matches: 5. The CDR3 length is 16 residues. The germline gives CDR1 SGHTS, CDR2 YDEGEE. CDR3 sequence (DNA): TGTGCCAGCAGCTTGGAGGACAGGGAATACTCCTACGAGCAGTACGTC. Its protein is CASSLEDREYSYEQYV.